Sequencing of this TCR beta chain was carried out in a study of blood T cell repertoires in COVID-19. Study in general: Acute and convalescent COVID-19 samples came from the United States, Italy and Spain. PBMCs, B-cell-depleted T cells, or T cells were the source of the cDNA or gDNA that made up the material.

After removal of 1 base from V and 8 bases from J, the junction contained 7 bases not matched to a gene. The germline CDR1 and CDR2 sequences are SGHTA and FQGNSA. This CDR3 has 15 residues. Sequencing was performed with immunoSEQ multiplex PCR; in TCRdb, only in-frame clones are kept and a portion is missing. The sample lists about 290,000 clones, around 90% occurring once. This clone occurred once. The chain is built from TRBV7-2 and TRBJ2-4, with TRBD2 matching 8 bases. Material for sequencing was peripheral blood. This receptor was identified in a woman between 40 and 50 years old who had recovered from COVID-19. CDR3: CASSLVREGRDIQYF. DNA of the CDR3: TGTGCCAGCAGCTTAGTACGGGAGGGCCGGGACATTCAGTACTTC.